Listed below are T cell receptor beta chains from one sample, sequenced in a study of pediatric ulcerative colitis. Libraries were prepared by immunoSEQ multiplex PCR; TCRdb keeps only in-frame clonotypes and omits some of them. This table holds about 25,000 clones, more than 65% found once. Input material: gut tissue. The receptors derive from a boy between 10 and 17 years old with severe ulcerative colitis. Each CDR3 is given with its conserved first and last residue. The D gene is left open where the match is weak. Where a row states a size, it is once, few, many or the class of an expanded clone; other rows omit it.

v_gene: TRBV15; abundance: -; d_gene: TRBD2; j_gene: TRBJ2-7; CDR3aa: CATSRDLRTSGPSSYEQYF; CDR3nt: TGTGCCACCAGCAGAGATCTTCGGACTAGCGGGCCGAGCTCCTACGAGCAGTACTTC
v_gene: TRBV27; abundance: -; d_gene: TRBD2; j_gene: TRBJ2-7; CDR3aa: CASSVTSGSSYEQYF; CDR3nt: TGTGCCAGCAGTGTCACTAGCGGGAGCTCCTACGAGCAGTACTTC
v_gene: TRBV5-4; abundance: once; d_gene: -; j_gene: TRBJ2-5; CDR3aa: CASSFRRLQETQYF; CDR3nt: TGTGCCAGCAGCTTTAGGAGGCTCCAAGAGACCCAGTACTTC
v_gene: TRBV7-9; abundance: -; d_gene: TRBD1; j_gene: TRBJ1-5; CDR3aa: CASSLSGQGNQPQHF; CDR3nt: TGTGCCAGCAGCTTATCCGGACAGGGAAATCAGCCCCAGCATTTT
v_gene: TRBV7-2; abundance: -; d_gene: -; j_gene: TRBJ2-2; CDR3aa: CASSLAGRVTGELFF; CDR3nt: TGTGCCAGCAGCTTAGCAGGGCGGGTCACCGGGGAGCTGTTTTTT
v_gene: TRBV5-8; abundance: -; d_gene: -; j_gene: TRBJ2-1; CDR3aa: CASSSFLRWEQFF; CDR3nt: TGTGCCAGCAGCTCATTTTTACGCTGGGAGCAGTTCTTC
v_gene: TRBV11-2; abundance: -; d_gene: -; j_gene: TRBJ2-5; CDR3aa: CASSLAREETQYF; CDR3nt: TGTGCCAGCAGCTTGGCCCGGGAAGAGACCCAGTACTTC
v_gene: TRBV4-1; abundance: -; d_gene: -; j_gene: TRBJ2-6; CDR3aa: CASSERQDNFLSGANVLTF; CDR3nt: TGCGCCAGCAGCGAGAGACAGGATAACTTTCTCTCTGGGGCCAACGTCCTGACTTTC
v_gene: TRBV25-1; abundance: -; d_gene: -; j_gene: TRBJ1-1; CDR3aa: CASSSPGLWRTEAFF; CDR3nt: TGTGCCAGCAGTTCCCCGGGACTGTGGCGCACTGAAGCTTTCTTT
v_gene: TRBV6-5; abundance: -; d_gene: -; j_gene: TRBJ1-2; CDR3aa: CASSYRGTRNYGYTF; CDR3nt: TGTGCCAGCAGTTACCGGGGCACCCGCAACTATGGCTACACCTTC
v_gene: TRBV7-8; abundance: -; d_gene: -; j_gene: TRBJ1-6; CDR3aa: CASSLDGSGSSPLHF; CDR3nt: TGTGCCAGCAGCTTAGATGGGTCCGGCAGTTCACCCCTCCACTTT
v_gene: TRBV5-1; abundance: -; d_gene: -; j_gene: TRBJ1-5; CDR3aa: CASSLTGPDQPQHF; CDR3nt: TGCGCCAGCAGCTTGACAGGGCCCGATCAGCCCCAGCATTTT
v_gene: TRBV6-1; abundance: -; d_gene: -; j_gene: TRBJ2-3; CDR3aa: CASSETSGGTDTQYF; CDR3nt: TGTGCCAGCAGTGAAACTTCCGGCGGCACAGATACGCAGTATTTT
v_gene: TRBV19; abundance: -; d_gene: -; j_gene: TRBJ2-6; CDR3aa: CASSHLAGPGANVLTF; CDR3nt: TGTGCCAGTAGTCACCTGGCGGGACCTGGGGCCAACGTCCTGACTTTC
v_gene: TRBV19; abundance: -; d_gene: -; j_gene: TRBJ2-5; CDR3aa: CATLLGETQYF; CDR3nt: TGTGCCACCCTCCTCGGGGAGACCCAGTACTTC
v_gene: TRBV7-6; abundance: -; d_gene: -; j_gene: TRBJ1-1; CDR3aa: CASSLDGLNTEAFF; CDR3nt: TGTGCCAGCAGCTTAGACGGATTGAACACTGAAGCTTTCTTT
v_gene: TRBV6-6; abundance: -; d_gene: -; j_gene: TRBJ1-4; CDR3aa: CATKDWGRTNEKLFF; CDR3nt: TGTGCCACAAAAGACTGGGGAAGAACTAATGAAAAACTGTTTTTT
v_gene: TRBV6-4; abundance: few; d_gene: -; j_gene: TRBJ1-2; CDR3aa: CASRDSPHRYGYTF; CDR3nt: TGTGCCAGCAGGGACAGCCCTCACCGCTATGGCTACACCTTC
v_gene: TRBV19; abundance: -; d_gene: -; j_gene: TRBJ2-2; CDR3aa: CASSINPHGELFF; CDR3nt: TGTGCCAGTAGTATAAACCCCCACGGGGAGCTGTTTTTT
v_gene: TRBV25-1; abundance: -; d_gene: -; j_gene: TRBJ1-6; CDR3aa: CASNRESNSPLHF; CDR3nt: TGTGCCAGCAACAGGGAATCGAATTCACCCCTCCACTTT
v_gene: TRBV19; abundance: -; d_gene: TRBD1; j_gene: TRBJ1-1; CDR3aa: CASRTDRGPVFTEAFF; CDR3nt: TGTGCCAGTAGGACCGACAGGGGGCCAGTTTTCACTGAAGCTTTCTTT
v_gene: TRBV2; abundance: -; d_gene: -; j_gene: TRBJ2-1; CDR3aa: CASSPRGGNNEQFF; CDR3nt: TGTGCCAGCAGTCCGAGGGGGGGGAACAATGAGCAGTTCTTC
v_gene: TRBV6-1; abundance: -; d_gene: -; j_gene: TRBJ2-1; CDR3aa: CASSPERMKVEQFF; CDR3nt: TGTGCCAGCAGCCCCGAAAGGATGAAGGTCGAGCAGTTCTTC
v_gene: TRBV28; abundance: -; d_gene: TRBD2; j_gene: TRBJ2-1; CDR3aa: CASSSSGRAVNEQFF; CDR3nt: TGTGCCAGCAGTTCAAGCGGGAGGGCCGTCAATGAGCAGTTCTTC
v_gene: TRBV7-8; abundance: few; d_gene: TRBD1; j_gene: TRBJ1-5; CDR3aa: CASSPRTGAFVLNQPQHF; CDR3nt: TGTGCCAGCAGCCCTCGGACAGGGGCCTTCGTTCTAAATCAGCCCCAGCATTTT
v_gene: TRBV7-2; abundance: few; d_gene: -; j_gene: TRBJ2-3; CDR3aa: CASSLPWDSSTDTQYF; CDR3nt: TGTGCCAGCAGCTTACCCTGGGACTCTAGCACAGATACGCAGTATTTT
v_gene: TRBV5-1; abundance: -; d_gene: -; j_gene: TRBJ2-2; CDR3aa: CASSLGTWGSGELFF; CDR3nt: TGCGCCAGCAGCTTGGGCACGTGGGGGTCCGGGGAGCTGTTTTTT
v_gene: TRBV6-5; abundance: -; d_gene: TRBD1; j_gene: TRBJ1-1; CDR3aa: CASSKGAWDTEAFF; CDR3nt: TGTGCCAGCAGTAAGGGGGCTTGGGACACTGAAGCTTTCTTT
v_gene: TRBV6-7; abundance: once; d_gene: -; j_gene: TRBJ1-2; CDR3aa: CASSYSWAGSGYTF; CDR3nt: TGTGCCAGCAGTTACAGTTGGGCAGGATCCGGCTACACCTTC
v_gene: TRBV14; abundance: -; d_gene: -; j_gene: TRBJ2-7; CDR3aa: CASSPWGVHEQYF; CDR3nt: TGTGCCAGCAGCCCGTGGGGGGTACACGAGCAGTACTTC
v_gene: TRBV2; abundance: -; d_gene: TRBD1; j_gene: TRBJ2-7; CDR3aa: CASSRDSAYEQYF; CDR3nt: TGTGCCAGCAGTAGGGACAGCGCGTACGAGCAGTACTTC
v_gene: TRBV7-6; abundance: -; d_gene: TRBD2; j_gene: TRBJ2-1; CDR3aa: CASSLSGSGTYNEQFF; CDR3nt: TGTGCCAGCAGCCTTAGCGGGAGTGGCACCTACAATGAGCAGTTCTTC
v_gene: TRBV19; abundance: -; d_gene: TRBD2; j_gene: TRBJ2-1; CDR3aa: CASSMVAGVGNEQFF; CDR3nt: TGTGCCAGTAGTATGGTAGCGGGAGTTGGGAATGAGCAGTTCTTC
v_gene: TRBV6-1; abundance: -; d_gene: -; j_gene: TRBJ2-7; CDR3aa: CASIHRDKNYEQYF; CDR3nt: TGTGCCAGCATCCACCGGGACAAGAATTACGAGCAGTACTTC
v_gene: TRBV6-1; abundance: -; d_gene: -; j_gene: TRBJ1-5; CDR3aa: CASTGRGGQGQPQHF; CDR3nt: TGTGCCAGCACCGGAAGGGGAGGGCAGGGTCAGCCCCAGCATTTT
v_gene: TRBV6-5; abundance: -; d_gene: TRBD1; j_gene: TRBJ2-7; CDR3aa: CASSYRDRGSYEQYF; CDR3nt: TGTGCCAGCAGTTACCGGGACAGGGGGTCCTACGAGCAGTACTTC
v_gene: TRBV27; abundance: -; d_gene: -; j_gene: TRBJ2-7; CDR3aa: CASSLEQGGKQYF; CDR3nt: TGTGCCAGCAGTTTGGAACAGGGTGGGAAGCAGTACTTC
v_gene: TRBV27; abundance: -; d_gene: TRBD1; j_gene: TRBJ2-7; CDR3aa: CASSTGAPYEQYF; CDR3nt: TGTGCCAGCTCTACAGGGGCCCCCTACGAGCAGTACTTC
v_gene: TRBV6-5; abundance: medium-sized; d_gene: TRBD1; j_gene: TRBJ1-4; CDR3aa: CASSQGAWDEKLFF; CDR3nt: TGTGCCAGCAGTCAGGGGGCGTGGGACGAAAAACTGTTTTTT
v_gene: TRBV6-4; abundance: -; d_gene: -; j_gene: TRBJ2-3; CDR3aa: CASSDSDTDTQYF; CDR3nt: TGTGCCAGCAGTGACTCGGACACAGATACGCAGTATTTT
v_gene: TRBV29-1; abundance: -; d_gene: -; j_gene: TRBJ2-5; CDR3aa: CSVARSPQETQYF; CDR3nt: TGCAGCGTTGCTAGATCACCGCAAGAGACCCAGTACTTC
v_gene: TRBV30; abundance: -; d_gene: -; j_gene: TRBJ1-4; CDR3aa: CAWSALGEKLFF; CDR3nt: TGTGCCTGGAGTGCCTTGGGGGAAAAACTGTTTTTT